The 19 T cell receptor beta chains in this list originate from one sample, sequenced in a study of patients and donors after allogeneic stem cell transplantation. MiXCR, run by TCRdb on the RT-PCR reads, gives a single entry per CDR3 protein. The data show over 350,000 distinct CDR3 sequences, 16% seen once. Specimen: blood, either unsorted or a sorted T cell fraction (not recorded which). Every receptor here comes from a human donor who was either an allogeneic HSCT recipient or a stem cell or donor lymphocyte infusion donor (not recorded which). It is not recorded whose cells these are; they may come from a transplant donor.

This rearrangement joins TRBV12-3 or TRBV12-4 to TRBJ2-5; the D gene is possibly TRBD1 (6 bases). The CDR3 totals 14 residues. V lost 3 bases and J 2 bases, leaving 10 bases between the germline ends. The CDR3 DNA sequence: TGTGCCAGCAGTTTGGGACACTCACAAGAGACCCAGTACTTC. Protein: CASSLGHSQETQYF.

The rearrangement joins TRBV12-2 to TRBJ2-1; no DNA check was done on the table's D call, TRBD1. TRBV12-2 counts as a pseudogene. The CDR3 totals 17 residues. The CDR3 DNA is TGTGCAAGTCGCTTAGCGTACCGGGACCTAGTTCACAATGAGCAGTTCTTC. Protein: CASRLAYRDLVHNEQFF.

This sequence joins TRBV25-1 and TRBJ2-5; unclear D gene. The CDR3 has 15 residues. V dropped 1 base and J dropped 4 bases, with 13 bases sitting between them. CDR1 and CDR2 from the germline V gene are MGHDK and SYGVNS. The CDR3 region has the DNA TGTGCCAGCAGTGAATTCGGCAGGCGATCAGAGACCCAGTACTTC. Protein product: CASSEFGRRSETQYF.

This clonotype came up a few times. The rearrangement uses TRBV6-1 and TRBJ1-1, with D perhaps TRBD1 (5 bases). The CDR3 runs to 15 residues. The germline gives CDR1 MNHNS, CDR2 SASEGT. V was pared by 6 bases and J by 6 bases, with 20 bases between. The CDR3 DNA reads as TGTGCCAGCAGCGCGGTGGGGGGTGGTTTGGCTGAAGCTTTCTTT. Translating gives CASSAVGGGLAEAFF.

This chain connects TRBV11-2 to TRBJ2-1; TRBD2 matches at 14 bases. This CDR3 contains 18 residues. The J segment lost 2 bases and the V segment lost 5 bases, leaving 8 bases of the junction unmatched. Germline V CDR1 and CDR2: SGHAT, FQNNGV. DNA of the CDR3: TGTGCCAGCAGCGAAGGACTAGCGGGGGGTTACGCCTACAATGAGCAGTTCTTC. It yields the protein CASSEGLAGGYAYNEQFF.

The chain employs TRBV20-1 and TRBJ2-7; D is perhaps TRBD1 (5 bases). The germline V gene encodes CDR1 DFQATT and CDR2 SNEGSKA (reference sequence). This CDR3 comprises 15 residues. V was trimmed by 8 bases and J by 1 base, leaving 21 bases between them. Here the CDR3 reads CSTRPLDRTSYEQYF. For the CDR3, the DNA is TGCAGTACCCGACCCCTCGACAGAACATCCTACGAGCAGTACTTC.

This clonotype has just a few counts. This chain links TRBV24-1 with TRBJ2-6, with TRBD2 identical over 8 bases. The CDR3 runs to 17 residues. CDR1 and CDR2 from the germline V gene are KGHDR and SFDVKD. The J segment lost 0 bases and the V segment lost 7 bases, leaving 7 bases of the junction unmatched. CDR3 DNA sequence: TGTGCCACCAGCCCGGGACTAGTCACCTCTGGGGCCAACGTCCTGACTTTC. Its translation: CATSPGLVTSGANVLTF.

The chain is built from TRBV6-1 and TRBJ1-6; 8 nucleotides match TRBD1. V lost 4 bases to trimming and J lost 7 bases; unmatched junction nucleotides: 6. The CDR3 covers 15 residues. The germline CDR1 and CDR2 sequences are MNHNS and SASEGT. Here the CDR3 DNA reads TGTGCCAGCAGTGGCAGGGGGCACGGAAATTCACCCCTCCACTTT. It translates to CASSGRGHGNSPLHF.

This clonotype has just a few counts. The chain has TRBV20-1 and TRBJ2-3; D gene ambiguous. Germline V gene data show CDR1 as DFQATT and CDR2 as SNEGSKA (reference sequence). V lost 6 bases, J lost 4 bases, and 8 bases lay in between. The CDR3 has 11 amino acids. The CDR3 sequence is CSAAPSDTQYF. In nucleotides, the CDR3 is TGCAGTGCCGCTCCCTCAGATACGCAGTATTTT.

CDR3 region: CASSLAGTAGNNEQFF. CDR3 DNA: TGTGCCAGCAGCTTGGCCGGGACAGCTGGAAACAATGAGCAGTTCTTC. This chain uses TRBV7-9 with TRBJ2-1; 7 nucleotides match TRBD1. The CDR3 spans 16 residues. Per germline, CDR1 SEHNR and CDR2 FQNEAQ (reference sequence). V lost 3 bases to trimming and J lost 5 bases; unmatched junction nucleotides: 10.

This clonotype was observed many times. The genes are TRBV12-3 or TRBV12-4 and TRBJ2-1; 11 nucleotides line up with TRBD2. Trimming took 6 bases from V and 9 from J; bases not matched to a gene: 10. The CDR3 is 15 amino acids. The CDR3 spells CASSLTSGSWVEQFF. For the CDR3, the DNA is TGTGCCAGCAGCCTCACTAGCGGGAGTTGGGTTGAGCAGTTCTTC.

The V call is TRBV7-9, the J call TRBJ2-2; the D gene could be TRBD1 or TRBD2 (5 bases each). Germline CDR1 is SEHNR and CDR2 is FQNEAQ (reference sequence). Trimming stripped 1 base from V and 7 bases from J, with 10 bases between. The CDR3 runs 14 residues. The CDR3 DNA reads TGTGCCAGCAGCTTAGGTGGGACCGGCGGGGAGCTGTTTTTT. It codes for CASSLGGTGGELFF.

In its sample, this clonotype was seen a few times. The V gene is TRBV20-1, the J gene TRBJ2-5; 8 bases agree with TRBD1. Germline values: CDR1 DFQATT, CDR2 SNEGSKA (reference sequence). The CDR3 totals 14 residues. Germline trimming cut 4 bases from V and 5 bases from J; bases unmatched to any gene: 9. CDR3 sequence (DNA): TGCAGTGCTACATACAGGGGGAAGGGGGAGACCCAGTACTTC. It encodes CSATYRGKGETQYF.

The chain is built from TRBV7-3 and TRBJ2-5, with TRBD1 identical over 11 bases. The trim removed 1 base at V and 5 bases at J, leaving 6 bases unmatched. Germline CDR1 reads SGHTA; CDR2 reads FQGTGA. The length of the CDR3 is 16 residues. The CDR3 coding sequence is TGTGCCAGCAGCTTAAATGGACAGGGGGCCTTGGAGACCCAGTACTTC. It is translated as CASSLNGQGALETQYF.

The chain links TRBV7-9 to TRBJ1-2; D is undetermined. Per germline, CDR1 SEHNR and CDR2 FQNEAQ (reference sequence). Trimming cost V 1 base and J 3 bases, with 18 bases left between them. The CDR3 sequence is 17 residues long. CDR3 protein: CASSLGAPQLEDYGYTF. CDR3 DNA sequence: TGTGCCAGCAGCTTAGGGGCCCCACAGTTGGAAGACTATGGCTACACCTTC.

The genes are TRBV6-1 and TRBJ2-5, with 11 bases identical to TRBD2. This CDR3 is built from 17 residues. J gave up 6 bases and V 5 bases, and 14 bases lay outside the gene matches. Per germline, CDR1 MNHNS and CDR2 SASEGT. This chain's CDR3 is CASSPLLAGVPSQTQYF. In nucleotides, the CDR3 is TGTGCCAGCAGTCCTTTACTAGCGGGAGTGCCTTCCCAGACCCAGTACTTC.

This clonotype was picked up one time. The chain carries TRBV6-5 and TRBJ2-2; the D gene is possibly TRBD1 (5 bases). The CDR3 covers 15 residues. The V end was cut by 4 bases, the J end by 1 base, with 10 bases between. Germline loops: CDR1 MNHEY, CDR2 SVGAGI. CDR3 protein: CASSSQVGNTGELFF. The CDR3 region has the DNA TGTGCCAGCAGTTCACAGGTCGGGAACACCGGGGAGCTGTTTTTT.

CDR3 nucleotide sequence: TGTGCCATCAGTGAGGTAAAGGGAGGTCAGCCCCAGCATTTT. Its translation: CAISEVKGGQPQHF. The chain employs TRBV10-3 and TRBJ1-5, with unresolved D. Trimming removed 2 bases from V and 6 bases from J, with 11 bases in between. Germline V lookup: CDR1 ENHRY, CDR2 SYGVKD. CDR3 length: 14 residues.

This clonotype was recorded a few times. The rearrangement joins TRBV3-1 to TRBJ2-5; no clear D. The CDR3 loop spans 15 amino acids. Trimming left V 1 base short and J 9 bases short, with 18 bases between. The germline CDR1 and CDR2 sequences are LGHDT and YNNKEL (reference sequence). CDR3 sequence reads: CASSQGNILGSAQYF. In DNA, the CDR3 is TGTGCCAGCAGCCAAGGGAACATACTTGGGTCGGCCCAGTACTTC.